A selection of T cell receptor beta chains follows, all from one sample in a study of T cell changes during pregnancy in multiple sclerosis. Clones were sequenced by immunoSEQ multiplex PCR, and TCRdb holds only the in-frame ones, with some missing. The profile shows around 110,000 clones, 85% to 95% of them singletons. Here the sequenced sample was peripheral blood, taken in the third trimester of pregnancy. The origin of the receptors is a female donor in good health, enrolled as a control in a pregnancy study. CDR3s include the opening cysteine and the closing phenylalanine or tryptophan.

cdr3_aa: CASSQVSQGIYEQYF
v_call: TRBV4-1

cdr3_aa: CASRGPGLYNEQFF
v_call: TRBV9

cdr3_aa: CAWTPGGTYNEQFF
v_call: TRBV30

cdr3_aa: CASSPRTGAVNEQFF
v_call: TRBV7-2

cdr3_aa: CASSLRRGTESTDTQYF
v_call: TRBV7-3

cdr3_aa: CASSLRRNTEAFF
v_call: TRBV7-8

cdr3_aa: CAWRLTVAGQETQYF
v_call: TRBV30

cdr3_aa: CATSPTGQTQETQYF
v_call: TRBV15

cdr3_aa: CASSLTGAKVAFF
v_call: TRBV6-6

cdr3_aa: CASSPSGTEDGYTF
v_call: TRBV18

cdr3_aa: CASSYRQGADGYTF
v_call: TRBV5-1

cdr3_aa: CASSLRQGYGTDTQYF
v_call: TRBV13

cdr3_aa: CASSQEAGRAQYF
v_call: TRBV4-3

cdr3_aa: CASSYTGLETQYF
v_call: TRBV7-3

cdr3_aa: CASSLGTENVLTF
v_call: TRBV5-1

cdr3_aa: CASSSDRAAGELFF
v_call: TRBV7-8

cdr3_aa: CASSGQGTRTF
v_call: TRBV5-4

cdr3_aa: CASSLTGDQPQHF
v_call: TRBV7-3

cdr3_aa: CASSFEGSNYGYTF
v_call: TRBV5-1

cdr3_aa: CASRQGGAYEKLFF
v_call: TRBV7-2

cdr3_aa: CASSSPGQGADQQYF
v_call: TRBV7-2

cdr3_aa: CASSQGRPSGLTYNEQFF
v_call: TRBV4-3

cdr3_aa: CASSPRGEGSPLHF
v_call: TRBV14

cdr3_aa: CASSLSRTADEKLFF
v_call: TRBV7-9

cdr3_aa: CASSGVQSYNEQFF
v_call: TRBV2

cdr3_aa: CASGPTGAGANVLTF
v_call: TRBV12-5

cdr3_aa: CASSPRTQLAGDTDTQYF
v_call: TRBV18